This entry concerns a single T cell receptor beta chain. The antigen is undetermined. This sample is part of a study of blood T cells in healthy people across ages. Study-wide findings and caveats: Long-lived and aged donors differed, with more naive CD4+ cells and higher diversity in the long-lived.

PBMCs numbering at least 6 million were isolated per sample. Then a second PCR, running about 7 to 11 cycles, was carried out with a sample-barcoded 5' primer and a J-beta primer mix. CDR3-containing paired-end reads numbering at least 2.5 million came from each sample. Via MiXCR, TCRdb re-called the 5' RACE reads, giving one row per CDR3 protein. The sample comprises 700,000 to 1,000,000 distinct CDR3 sequences, around 43% of which are singletons, and approximately 19% rests with the top ten. What was sequenced was blood. This receptor was taken from a man between 60 and 70 years old in good health.

CDR3 DNA sequence: TGTGCCAGCAGCGTAGTAATACAAACCGCCGAGCAGTACTTC. Amino acid sequence: CASSVVIQTAEQYF. The chain links TRBV9 to TRBJ2-5; D not resolved. The J call may be faulty, since TRBJ2-7 better matches the DNA end. Germline CDR1 reads SGDLS; CDR2 reads YYNGEE. This CDR3 comprises 14 residues.